Shown below are 9 T cell receptor beta chains from a single sample sequenced in a study of blood T cell repertoires in COVID-19. This table comes from immunoSEQ multiplex PCR, and its TCRdb copy is limited to in-frame clones, with some not included. The repertoire consists of some 270,000 clones, with 86% occurring once and the leading ten covering around 1.6%. Sequenced input: peripheral blood. The receptors shown here come from a woman aged 60-75 years who had recovered from COVID-19.

V is TRBV10-3 and J is TRBJ1-1, with TRBD1 matching over 7 bases. V lost 2 bases, J lost 0 bases, and 6 bases stayed unmatched. Germline V gene sequence: CDR1 ENHRY, CDR2 SYGVKD. The CDR3 contains 16 residues. The CDR3, as DNA: TGTGCCATCAGTGAGACATACAGGGGAGTGAACACTGAAGCTTTCTTT. Its protein product is CAISETYRGVNTEAFF.

In DNA form, the CDR3 reads TGTGCCAGCAGTCCGACTAGGGGCGCAAGGGAAAAACTGTTTTTT. It specifies CASSPTRGAREKLFF. V gene TRBV28 combines with J gene TRBJ1-4; D is perhaps TRBD1 (5 bases). The CDR3 is 15 amino acids. With 5 bases removed from V and 8 bases from J, the gap between germline ends came to 18 bases. In germline, CDR1 is MDHEN, CDR2 SYDVKM.

This chain connects TRBV9 to TRBJ1-1, with a weak D call TRBD1 (6 bases). Germline V lookup: CDR1 SGDLS, CDR2 YYNGEE. Trimming removed 0 bases at V and 10 bases at J, with 19 bases between. This CDR3 spans 15 amino acids. CDR3 in amino acids: CASSVEGRGRTGAFF. DNA of the CDR3: TGTGCCAGCAGCGTAGAGGGCAGGGGTAGAACAGGAGCTTTCTTT.

The J gene is TRBJ2-7, the V gene TRBV7-2; 7 bases align to TRBD1. Unmatched junction bases numbered 2, after V lost 1 base and J lost 2 bases. Germline CDR1 reads SGHTA; CDR2 reads FQGNSA. CDR3 length equals 14 residues. The CDR3 reads CASSLGQGTYEQYF. The CDR3 DNA reads TGTGCCAGCAGCTTAGGACAGGGTACCTACGAGCAGTACTTC.

The chain uses TRBV6-6 and TRBJ1-2; D unresolved. Germline lookup yields CDR1 MNHNY and CDR2 SVGAGI (reference sequence). Trimming pared 11 bases from V and 7 bases from J, leaving 14 bases between. The CDR3 has 11 residues. The CDR3 loop reads CAHSTVGGYTF. CDR3 DNA sequence: TGTGCCCACAGCACCGTTGGTGGCTACACCTTC.

V gene TRBV2 combines with J gene TRBJ2-3; TRBD1 might be the D (6 bases). CDR3 length: 15 amino acids. The germline gives CDR1 SNHLY, CDR2 FYNNEI. Trimming took off 5 bases at V and 2 bases at J, with 14 bases between the two ends. CDR3 sequence reads: CASSYQGWYTDTQYF. CDR3 DNA sequence: TGTGCCAGCAGTTACCAGGGGTGGTACACAGATACGCAGTATTTT.

The chain recombines TRBV7-9 with TRBJ2-7; D unclear. The CDR3 is 12 amino acids. Germline V gene lookup returns CDR1 SEHNR and CDR2 FQNEAQ (reference sequence). Trimming cost V 3 bases and J 3 bases, with 6 bases left between them. CDR3 sequence: CASSLSVYEQYF. CDR3 DNA: TGTGCCAGCAGCTTGAGCGTCTACGAGCAGTACTTC. The complete variable domain, with remaining parts taken from reference TRBV7-9 and TRBJ2-7, reads DTGVSQNPRHKITKRGQNVTFRCDPISEHNRLYWYRQTLGQGPEFLTYFQNEAQLEKSRLLSDRFSAERPKGSFSTLEIQRTEQGDSAMYLCASSLSVYEQYFGPGTRLTVT.

About this clone itself: The sample contains more than one DNA sequence encoding this CDR3. The V and J genes are TRBV7-2 and TRBJ1-2; 8 bases fit TRBD1. Trimming cost V 1 base and J 8 bases; bases outside gene matches: 3. Germline assignment: CDR1 SGHTA and CDR2 FQGNSA. The CDR3 is 13 amino acids. The CDR3 spells CASSLDRGYGYTF. The DNA of the CDR3 is TGTGCCAGCAGCTTAGACAGGGGGTACGGCTACACCTTC.

The V call is TRBV11-2, the J call TRBJ2-5; 7 bases line up with TRBD1. The V segment lost 4 bases and the J segment 4 bases; nucleotides outside the gene matches: 12. The germline V gene has CDR1 SGHAT and CDR2 FQNNGV. The CDR3 contains 16 residues. Here the CDR3 reads CASSWVGEGGGETQYF. CDR3 nucleotide sequence: TGTGCCAGCAGCTGGGTGGGGGAAGGGGGCGGAGAGACCCAGTACTTC.